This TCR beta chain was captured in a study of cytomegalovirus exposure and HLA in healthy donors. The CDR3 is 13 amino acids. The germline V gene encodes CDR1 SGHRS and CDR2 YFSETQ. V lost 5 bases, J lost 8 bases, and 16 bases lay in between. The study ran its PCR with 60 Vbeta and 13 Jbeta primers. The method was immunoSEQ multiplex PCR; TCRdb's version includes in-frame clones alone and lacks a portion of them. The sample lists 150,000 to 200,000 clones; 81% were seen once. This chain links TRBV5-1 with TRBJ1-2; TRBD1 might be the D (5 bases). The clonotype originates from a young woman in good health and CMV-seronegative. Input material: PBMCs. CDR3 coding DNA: TGCGCCAGCAGAGCCGACGGAGGGGAAGGCTACACCTTC. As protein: CASRADGGEGYTF.